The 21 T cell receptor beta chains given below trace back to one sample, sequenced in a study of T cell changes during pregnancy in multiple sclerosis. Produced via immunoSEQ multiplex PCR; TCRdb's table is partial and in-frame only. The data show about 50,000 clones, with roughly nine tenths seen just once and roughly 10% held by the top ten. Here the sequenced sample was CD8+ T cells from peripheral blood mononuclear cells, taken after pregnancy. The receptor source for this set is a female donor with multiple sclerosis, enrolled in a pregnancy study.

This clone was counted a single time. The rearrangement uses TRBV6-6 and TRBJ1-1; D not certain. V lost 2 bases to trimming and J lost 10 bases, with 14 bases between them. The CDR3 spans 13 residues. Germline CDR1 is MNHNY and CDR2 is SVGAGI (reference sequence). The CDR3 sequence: CASSYLPGLGAFF. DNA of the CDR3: TGTGCCAGCAGTTACCTGCCGGGTTTAGGAGCTTTCTTT.

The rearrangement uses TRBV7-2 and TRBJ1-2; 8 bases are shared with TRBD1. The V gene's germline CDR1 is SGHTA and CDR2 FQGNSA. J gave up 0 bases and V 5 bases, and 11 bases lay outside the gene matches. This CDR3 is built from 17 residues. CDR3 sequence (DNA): TGTGCCAGCAGCGGGGGACAGGCTAGGCGGCCTAACTATGGCTACACCTTC. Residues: CASSGGQARRPNYGYTF.

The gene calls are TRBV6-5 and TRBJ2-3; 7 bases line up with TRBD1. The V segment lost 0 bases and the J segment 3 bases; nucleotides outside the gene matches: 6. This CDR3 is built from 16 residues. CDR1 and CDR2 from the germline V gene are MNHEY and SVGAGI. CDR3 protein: CASSYSYRGPTDTQYF. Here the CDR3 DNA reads TGTGCCAGCAGTTACTCGTACAGGGGCCCGACAGATACGCAGTATTTT.

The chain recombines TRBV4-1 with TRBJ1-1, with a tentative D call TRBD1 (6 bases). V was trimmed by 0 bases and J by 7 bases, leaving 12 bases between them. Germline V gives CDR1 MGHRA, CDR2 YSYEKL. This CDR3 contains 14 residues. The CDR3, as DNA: TGCGCCAGCAGCCAAGACACAGGGTATAATGAAGCTTTCTTT. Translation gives CASSQDTGYNEAFF.

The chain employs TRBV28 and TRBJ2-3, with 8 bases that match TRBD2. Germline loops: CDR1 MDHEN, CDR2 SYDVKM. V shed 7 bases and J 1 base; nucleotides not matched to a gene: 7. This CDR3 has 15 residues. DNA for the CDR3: TGTGCCAGCACCCCGGGGGGGGTGGGCACAGATACGCAGTATTTT. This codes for CASTPGGVGTDTQYF.

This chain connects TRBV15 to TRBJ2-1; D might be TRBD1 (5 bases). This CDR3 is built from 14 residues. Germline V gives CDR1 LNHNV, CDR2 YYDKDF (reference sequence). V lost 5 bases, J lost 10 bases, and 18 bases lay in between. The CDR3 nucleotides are TGTGCCACCAGCTCCCGGACCGAAGGGGCCGAGCAGTTCTTC. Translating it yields CATSSRTEGAEQFF. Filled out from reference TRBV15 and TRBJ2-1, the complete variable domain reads DAMVIQNPRYQVTQFGKPVTLSCSQTLNHNVMYWYQQKSSQAPKLLFHYYDKDFNNEADTPDNFQSRRPNTSFCFLDIRSPGLGDTAMYLCATSSRTEGAEQFFGPGTRLTVL.

In DNA, the CDR3 is TGTGCCAGCAGTTATATGAACACTGAAGCTTTCTTT. Protein sequence: CASSYMNTEAFF. V gene TRBV6-1 combines with J gene TRBJ1-1; D gene unclear. Trimming pared 5 bases from V and 0 bases from J, leaving 4 bases between. This CDR3 spans 12 amino acids. CDR1 MNHNS and CDR2 SASEGT come from the germline V gene.

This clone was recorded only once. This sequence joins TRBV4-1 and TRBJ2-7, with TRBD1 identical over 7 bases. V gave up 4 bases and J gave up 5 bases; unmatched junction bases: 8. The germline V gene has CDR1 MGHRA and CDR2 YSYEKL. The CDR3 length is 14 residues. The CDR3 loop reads CASSRYDRANEQYF. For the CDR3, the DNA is TGCGCCAGCAGCCGATACGACAGGGCCAACGAGCAGTACTTC.

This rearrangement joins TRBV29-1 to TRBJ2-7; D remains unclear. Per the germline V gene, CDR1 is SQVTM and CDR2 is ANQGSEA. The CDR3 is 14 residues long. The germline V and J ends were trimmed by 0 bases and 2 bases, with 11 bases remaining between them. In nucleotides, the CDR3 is TGCAGCGTTGAAGAGGGCAGCAGCCCCTACGAGCAGTACTTC. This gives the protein CSVEEGSSPYEQYF.

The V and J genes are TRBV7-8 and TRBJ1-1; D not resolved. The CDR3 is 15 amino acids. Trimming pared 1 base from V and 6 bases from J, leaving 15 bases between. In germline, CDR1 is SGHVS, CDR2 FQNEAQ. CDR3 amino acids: CASSLVEGVIPEAFF. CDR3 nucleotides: TGTGCCAGCAGCTTAGTAGAGGGTGTGATCCCTGAAGCTTTCTTT.

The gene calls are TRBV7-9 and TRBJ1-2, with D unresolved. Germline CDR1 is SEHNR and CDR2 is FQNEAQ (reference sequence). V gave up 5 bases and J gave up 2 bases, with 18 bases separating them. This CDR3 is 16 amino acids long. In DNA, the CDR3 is TGTGCCAGCAGCCGCCTGGTAACCGAGAACAACTATGGCTACACCTTC. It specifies CASSRLVTENNYGYTF.

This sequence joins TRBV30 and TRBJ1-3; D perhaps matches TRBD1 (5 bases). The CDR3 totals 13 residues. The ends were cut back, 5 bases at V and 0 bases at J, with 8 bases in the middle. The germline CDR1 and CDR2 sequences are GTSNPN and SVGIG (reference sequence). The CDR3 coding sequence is TGTGCCTGGGACAGTACCTCTGGAAACACCATATATTTT. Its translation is CAWDSTSGNTIYF.

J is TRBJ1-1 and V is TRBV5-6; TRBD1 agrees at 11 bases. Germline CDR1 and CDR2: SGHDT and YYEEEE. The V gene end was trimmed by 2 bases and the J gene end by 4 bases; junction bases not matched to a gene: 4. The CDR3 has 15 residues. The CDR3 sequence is CASSFGQGAATEAFF. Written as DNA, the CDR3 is TGTGCCAGCAGCTTCGGACAGGGGGCGGCCACTGAAGCTTTCTTT.

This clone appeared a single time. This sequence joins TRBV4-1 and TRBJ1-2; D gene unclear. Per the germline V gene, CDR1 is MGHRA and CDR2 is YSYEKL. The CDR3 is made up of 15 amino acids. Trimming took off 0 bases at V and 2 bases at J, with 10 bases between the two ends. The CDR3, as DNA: TGCGCCAGCAGCCAAGATTCGCGGGAGAACTATGGCTACACCTTC. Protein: CASSQDSRENYGYTF.

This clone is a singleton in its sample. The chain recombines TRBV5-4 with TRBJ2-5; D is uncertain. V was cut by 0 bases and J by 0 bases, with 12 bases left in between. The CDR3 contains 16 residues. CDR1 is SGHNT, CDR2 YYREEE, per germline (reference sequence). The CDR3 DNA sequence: TGTGCCAGCAGCTTGGCAGGTGTGGCAGACCAAGAGACCCAGTACTTC. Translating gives CASSLAGVADQETQYF. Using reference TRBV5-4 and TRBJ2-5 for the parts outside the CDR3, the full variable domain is ETGVTQSPTHLIKTRGQQVTLRCSSQSGHNTVSWYQQALGQGPQFIFQYYREEENGRGNFPPRFSGLQFPNYSSELNVNALELDDSALYLCASSLAGVADQETQYFGPGTRLLVL.

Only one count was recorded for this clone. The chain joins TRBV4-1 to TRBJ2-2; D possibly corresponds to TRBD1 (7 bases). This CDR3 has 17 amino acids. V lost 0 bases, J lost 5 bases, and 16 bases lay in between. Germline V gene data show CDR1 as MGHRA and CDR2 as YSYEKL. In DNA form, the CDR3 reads TGCGCCAGCAGCCAAGATGCGGGACAGCTTTGGACCGGGGAGCTGTTTTTT. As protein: CASSQDAGQLWTGELFF.

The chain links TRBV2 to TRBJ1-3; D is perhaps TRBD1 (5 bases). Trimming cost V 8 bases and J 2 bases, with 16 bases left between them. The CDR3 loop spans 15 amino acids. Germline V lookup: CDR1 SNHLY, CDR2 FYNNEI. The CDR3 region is CASSGDSPAGNTIYF. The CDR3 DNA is TGTGCCAGCTCCGGCGACAGTCCGGCTGGAAACACCATATATTTT.

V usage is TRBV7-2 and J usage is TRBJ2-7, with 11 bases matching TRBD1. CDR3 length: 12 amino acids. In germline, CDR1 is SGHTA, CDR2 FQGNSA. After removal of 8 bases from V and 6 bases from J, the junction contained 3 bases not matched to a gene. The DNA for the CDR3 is TGTGCCAGCGGGACAGGGGGTCCCGAGCAGTACTTC. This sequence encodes CASGTGGPEQYF. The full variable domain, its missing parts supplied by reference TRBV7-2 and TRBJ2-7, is GAGVSQSPSNKVTEKGKDVELRCDPISGHTALYWYRQSLGQGLEFLIYFQGNSAPDKSGLPSDRFSAERTGGSVSTLTIQRTQQEDSAVYLCASGTGGPEQYFGPGTRLTVT.

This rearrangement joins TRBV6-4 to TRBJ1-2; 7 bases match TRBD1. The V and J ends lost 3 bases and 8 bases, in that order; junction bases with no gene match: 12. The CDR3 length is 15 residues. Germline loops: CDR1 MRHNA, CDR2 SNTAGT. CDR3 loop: CASSDTGQALGGYTF. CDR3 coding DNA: TGTGCCAGCAGTGATACCGGACAGGCCCTAGGGGGCTACACCTTC.

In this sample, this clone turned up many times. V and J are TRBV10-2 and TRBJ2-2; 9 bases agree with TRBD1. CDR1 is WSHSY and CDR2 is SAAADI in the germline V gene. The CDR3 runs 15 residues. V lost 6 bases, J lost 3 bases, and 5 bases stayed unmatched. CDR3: CASRPGTGYTGELFF. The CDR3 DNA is TGCGCCAGCAGACCCGGGACAGGGTACACCGGGGAGCTGTTTTTT.

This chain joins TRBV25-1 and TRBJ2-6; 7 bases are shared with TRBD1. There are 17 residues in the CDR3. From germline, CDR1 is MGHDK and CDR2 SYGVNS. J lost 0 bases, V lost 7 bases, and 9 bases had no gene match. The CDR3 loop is CASTPGQSVSGANVLTF. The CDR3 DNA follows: TGTGCCAGCACTCCGGGACAGTCGGTCTCTGGGGCCAACGTCCTGACTTTC. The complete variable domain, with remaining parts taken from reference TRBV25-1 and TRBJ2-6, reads EADIYQTPRYLVIGTGKKITLECSQTMGHDKMYWYQQDPGMELHLIHYSYGVNSTEKGDLSSESTVSRIRTEHFPLTLESARPSHTSQYLCASTPGQSVSGANVLTFGAGSRLTVL.